These 10 T cell receptor beta chains were all obtained from the same sample, sequenced in a study of CD8 T cells in Susac syndrome. RNA in amounts of about 0.5 to 1 ug was reverse transcribed with random hexamers. A single record per CDR3 protein comes from TCRdb applying MiXCR to the immunoSEQ multiplex PCR reads. The sample shows approximately 100,000 distinct CDR3 sequences, around 90% of them seen only once. Material for sequencing was CD4+ T cells from PBMCs. The source is a human donor in good health.

The chain links TRBV21-1 to TRBJ1-5. TRBV21-1 is a pseudogene locus. The CDR3 extends over 16 amino acids. For the CDR3, the DNA is TGTGCCAGCAGCATGAATCGACCGCCTAGCAATCAGCCCCAGCATTTT. Its translation: CASSMNRPPSNQPQHF.

The V gene is TRBV7-9, the J gene TRBJ2-7; D is perhaps TRBD1 or TRBD2 (7 bases each). V was clipped by 5 bases and J by 5 bases, with 22 bases between them. CDR1 is SEHNR and CDR2 is FQNEAQ in the germline V gene (reference sequence). This CDR3 comprises 16 residues. Here the CDR3 DNA reads TGTGCCAGCAGCCCAGTCGGGGGAGGGGGCTTGGACGAGCAGTACTTC. Its protein product is CASSPVGGGGLDEQYF.

This chain joins TRBV20-1 and TRBJ2-6; D not certain. Germline V gives CDR1 DFQATT, CDR2 SNEGSKA (reference sequence). The CDR3 is 14 amino acids. Trimming cost V 6 bases and J 2 bases, with 11 bases left between them. The CDR3 is CSARAAAGANVLTF. In DNA form, the CDR3 reads TGCAGTGCAAGGGCGGCCGCTGGGGCCAACGTCCTGACTTTC.

CDR3 coding DNA: TGTGCCAGCAGCCTGGGACAGCAGAGCTCTGGAAACACCATATATTTT. Amino acid sequence: CASSLGQQSSGNTIYF. This chain uses TRBV7-9 with TRBJ1-3; 7 bases line up with TRBD1. The V gene's germline CDR1 is SEHNR and CDR2 FQNEAQ (reference sequence). The V and J ends lost 5 bases and 0 bases, in that order; junction bases with no gene match: 7. The CDR3 loop spans 16 amino acids.

V gene TRBV12-5 combines with J gene TRBJ2-7; perhaps TRBD1 as D (6 bases). The CDR3 consists of 16 residues. The germline CDR1 and CDR2 sequences are LGHNT and FRNRAP. The ends were cut back, 0 bases at V and 3 bases at J, with 15 bases in the middle. In nucleotides, the CDR3 is TGTGCTAGTGGTTTGGTCCTCGGGACAAGCTACTACGAGCAGTACTTC. This gives the protein CASGLVLGTSYYEQYF.

This chain connects TRBV6-5 to TRBJ2-2; TRBD1 is a possible D gene (5 bases). Per the germline V gene, CDR1 is MNHEY and CDR2 is SVGAGI. The germline V and J ends were trimmed by 4 bases and 6 bases, with 12 bases remaining between them. The CDR3 is 14 amino acids. DNA for the CDR3: TGTGCCAGCAGTTCTACCAGGGCGGCCGGGGAGCTGTTTTTT. Encoded protein: CASSSTRAAGELFF.

CDR3 protein: CASSSGLTQYF. DNA for the CDR3: TGTGCCAGCAGCTCGGGACTTACGCAGTATTTT. The chain joins TRBV7-2 to TRBJ2-3, with TRBD2 as a possible D gene (6 bases). With 4 bases removed from V and 8 bases from J, the gap between germline ends came to 7 bases. CDR1 is SGHTA and CDR2 is FQGNSA in the germline V gene. The CDR3 is made up of 11 amino acids.

J is TRBJ2-7 and V is TRBV7-9; D uncertain. This CDR3 is 11 amino acids long. With 2 bases removed from V and 7 bases from J, the gap between germline ends came to 6 bases. Germline V gene data show CDR1 as SEHNR and CDR2 as FQNEAQ (reference sequence). CDR3 loop: CASSLIWEQYF. CDR3 DNA: TGTGCCAGCAGCTTAATTTGGGAGCAGTACTTC.

The chain employs TRBV29-1 and TRBJ2-3; TRBD2 matches 8 bases. This CDR3 region has 14 residues. Trimming at V came to 4 bases and at J to 2 bases, leaving 5 bases not matched to a gene. The V gene's germline CDR1 is SQVTM and CDR2 ANQGSEA. CDR3 sequence (DNA): TGCAGCGTTGCCCTCGGGGGGGCCACAGATACGCAGTATTTT. Protein: CSVALGGATDTQYF.

The rearrangement joins TRBV10-3 to TRBJ2-5; 10 nucleotides align to TRBD2. Looked up from germline, CDR1 is ENHRY and CDR2 is SYGVKD. V lost 4 bases, J lost 3 bases, and 2 bases stayed unmatched. This CDR3 has 14 residues. The CDR3 region is CAISAGTSEETQYF. The DNA of the CDR3 is TGTGCCATCAGTGCCGGGACTAGCGAAGAGACCCAGTACTTC.